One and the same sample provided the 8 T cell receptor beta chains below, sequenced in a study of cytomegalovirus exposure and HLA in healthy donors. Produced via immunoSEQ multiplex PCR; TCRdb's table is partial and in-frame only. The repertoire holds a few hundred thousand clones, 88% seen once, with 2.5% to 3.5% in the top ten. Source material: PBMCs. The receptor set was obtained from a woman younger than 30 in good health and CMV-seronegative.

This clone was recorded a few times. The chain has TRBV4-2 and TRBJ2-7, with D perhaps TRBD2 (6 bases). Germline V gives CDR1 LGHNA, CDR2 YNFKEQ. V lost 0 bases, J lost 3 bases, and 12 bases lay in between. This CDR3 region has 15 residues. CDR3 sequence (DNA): TGTGCCAGCAGCCAAGATCCGGAGGGAAGCTACGAGCAGTACTTC. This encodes CASSQDPEGSYEQYF.

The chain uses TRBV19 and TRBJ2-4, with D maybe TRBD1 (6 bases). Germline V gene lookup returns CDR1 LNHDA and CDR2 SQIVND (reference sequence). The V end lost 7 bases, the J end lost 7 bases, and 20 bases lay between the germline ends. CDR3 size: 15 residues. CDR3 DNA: TGTGCCAGTACTGAGGGGGACCCGGCACGGAACATTCAGTACTTC. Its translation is CASTEGDPARNIQYF.

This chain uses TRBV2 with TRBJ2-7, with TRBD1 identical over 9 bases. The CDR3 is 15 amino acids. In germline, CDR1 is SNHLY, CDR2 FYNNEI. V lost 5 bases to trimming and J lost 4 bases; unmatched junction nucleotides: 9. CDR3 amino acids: CASSFQGTGLYEQYF. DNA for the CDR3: TGTGCCAGCAGTTTCCAAGGGACAGGGTTGTACGAGCAGTACTTC.

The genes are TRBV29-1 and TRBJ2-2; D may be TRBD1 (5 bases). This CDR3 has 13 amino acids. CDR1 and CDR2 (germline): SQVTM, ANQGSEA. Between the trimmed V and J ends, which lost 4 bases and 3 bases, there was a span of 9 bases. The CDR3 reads CSVVAQDTGELFF. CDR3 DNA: TGCAGCGTTGTAGCACAGGACACCGGGGAGCTGTTTTTT.

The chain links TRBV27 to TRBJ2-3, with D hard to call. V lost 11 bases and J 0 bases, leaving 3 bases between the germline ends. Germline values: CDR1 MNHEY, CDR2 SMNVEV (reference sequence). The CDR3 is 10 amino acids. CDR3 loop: CAASTDTQYF. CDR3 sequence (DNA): TGTGCCGCGAGCACAGATACGCAGTATTTT.

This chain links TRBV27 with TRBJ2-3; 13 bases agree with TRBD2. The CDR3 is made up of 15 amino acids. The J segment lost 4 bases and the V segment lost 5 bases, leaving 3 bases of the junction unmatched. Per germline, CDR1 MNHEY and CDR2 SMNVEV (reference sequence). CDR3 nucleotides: TGTGCCAGCAGTGTACTAGCGGGAGGGGCAGATACGCAGTATTTT. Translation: CASSVLAGGADTQYF.

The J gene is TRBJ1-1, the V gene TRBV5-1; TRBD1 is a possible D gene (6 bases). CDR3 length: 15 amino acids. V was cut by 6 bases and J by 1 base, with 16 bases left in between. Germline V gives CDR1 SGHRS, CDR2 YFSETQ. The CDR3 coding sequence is TGCGCCAGCAAGAGTTCCGGGACACAGAACACTGAAGCTTTCTTT. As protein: CASKSSGTQNTEAFF.

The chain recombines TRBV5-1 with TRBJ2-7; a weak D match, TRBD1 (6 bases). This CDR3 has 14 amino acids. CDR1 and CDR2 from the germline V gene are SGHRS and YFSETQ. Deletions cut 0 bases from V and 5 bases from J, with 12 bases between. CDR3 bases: TGCGCCAGCAGCTTGGTTACAGGGCACGACGAGCAGTACTTC. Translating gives CASSLVTGHDEQYF.